The T cell receptor (beta chain) under discussion was sequenced for a study of T-cell reconstitution after alpha-beta-depleted transplantation in children. Library preparation (for TCRbeta) was performed with unique molecular identifiers. TCRdb analysed the PCR reads with MiXCR anew, one entry per CDR3 protein. The repertoire holds 500,000 to 750,000 distinct CDR3 sequences, with roughly 27% as singletons. In this sample, this clonotype turned up a few times. Its antigen is not identified. The study, taken as a whole, reports: Hyperexpanded clones declined; after one year, newly produced T cells mostly supplied diversity. The origin of alpha-beta T cells about two months after transplant was reportedly several hundred expanded graft clones. Some patients owed their high day-60 TCRbeta diversity to surviving recipient T cells and thymic progenitors.

Between the trimmed V and J ends, which lost 6 bases and 0 bases, there was a span of 15 bases. CDR1 DFQATT and CDR2 SNEGSKA come from the germline V gene (reference sequence). This CDR3 is 15 amino acids long. Sample: PBMCs, taken before TCRalphabeta/CD19-depleted stem cell transplant. This TCR was sampled from a boy in the first two years of life with Wiskott-Aldrich syndrome, due to receive a stem cell transplant. The chain employs TRBV20-1 and TRBJ2-1, with a weak D call TRBD2 (5 bases). CDR3 residues: CSADRLTSSYNEQFF. CDR3 bases: TGCAGTGCCGACCGACTAACAAGCTCCTACAATGAGCAGTTCTTC.